This T cell receptor (beta chain) appears in the sequencing data of a study of technical replicates of blood from several donors. This CDR3 spans 13 amino acids. Germline CDR1 MGHRA, CDR2 YSYEKL. V lost 4 bases, J lost 6 bases, and 4 bases stayed unmatched. Clones were read by immunoSEQ multiplex PCR, and TCRdb kept only the in-frame ones, dropping some. The repertoire holds 78,000 or so clones, with over 75% as singletons. The J gene is TRBJ1-2, the V gene TRBV4-1, with 8 bases that match TRBD1. The sample consisted of T cells isolated from PBMCs. The sequence derives from a human donor in good health. The CDR3 is CASSLGQGDGYTF. The DNA of the CDR3 is TGCGCCAGCAGCCTCGGACAGGGAGATGGCTACACCTTC.